Below, 16 T cell receptor beta chains from the same sample are listed, as sequenced in a study of OX40 agonist ivuxolimab in advanced cancers. Generated by immunoSEQ multiplex PCR, the TCRdb table keeps only in-frame clones and is missing some. The sample lists around 63,000 clones, roughly 90% occurring once. This specimen was CD4+ or CD8+ T cells sorted from blood, taken in a trial of the OX40 agonist ivuxolimab. All receptors derive from an adult with an advanced solid tumor such as melanoma, head and neck, liver or kidney cancer.

V gene TRBV5-4 combines with J gene TRBJ1-2, with TRBD1 matching over 7 bases. Germline V gives CDR1 SGHNT, CDR2 YYREEE (reference sequence). The CDR3 totals 13 residues. Losses at the gene ends were 4 bases for V and 2 bases for J; bases not matched to a gene: 2. CDR3 coding DNA: TGTGCCAGCAGCCCGGACAGGAACTATGGCTACACCTTC. Residues: CASSPDRNYGYTF.

J is TRBJ2-1 and V is TRBV19; 9 bases agree with TRBD2. V trimming: 1 base; J trimming: 4 bases; junction bases outside the gene matches: 5. The germline V gene has CDR1 LNHDA and CDR2 SQIVND (reference sequence). The CDR3 spans 16 residues. The CDR3 bases are TGTGCCAGTAGTATAGCTGGACTAGCGACTTACAATGAGCAGTTCTTC. This gives the protein CASSIAGLATYNEQFF.

CDR3 loop: CSGGAGVEAQFF. In nucleotides, the CDR3 is TGCAGCGGGGGAGCGGGAGTGGAGGCGCAGTTCTTC. The V and J genes are TRBV29-1 and TRBJ2-1, with 8 bases fitting TRBD2. J gave up 12 bases and V 7 bases, and 11 bases lay outside the gene matches. This CDR3 contains 12 residues. Germline V gives CDR1 SQVTM, CDR2 ANQGSEA.

The genes are TRBV9 and TRBJ1-2; 9 bases map to TRBD1. V gave up 0 bases and J gave up 6 bases; unmatched junction bases: 9. The CDR3 spans 16 residues. Germline lookup yields CDR1 SGDLS and CDR2 YYNGEE. CDR3 loop: CASSVADGRQGDGYTF. The CDR3 coding sequence is TGTGCCAGCAGCGTAGCGGATGGGCGACAGGGGGATGGCTACACCTTC.

This chain links TRBV30 with TRBJ2-5; 9 nucleotides line up with TRBD2. This CDR3 is built from 15 residues. Per the germline V gene, CDR1 is GTSNPN and CDR2 is SVGIG (reference sequence). V dropped 0 bases and J dropped 7; count of bases not matched to a gene: 9. The CDR3 reads CAWSVYSGRVGTQYF. The CDR3 nucleotides are TGTGCCTGGAGTGTTTATAGCGGGAGAGTCGGGACCCAGTACTTC.

This clone was counted once. The chain is built from TRBV7-2 and TRBJ1-2; TRBD1 matches 7 bases. The CDR3 contains 15 residues. CDR1 and CDR2 (germline): SGHTA, FQGNSA. V lost 1 base and J lost 8; bases outside the gene matches: 10. The CDR3 DNA follows: TGTGCCAGCAGCTTAGTAGGGCAGGGGGTCGGCGGCTACACCTTC. It translates to CASSLVGQGVGGYTF. The whole variable domain, remainder taken from reference TRBV7-2 and TRBJ1-2, is GAGVSQSPSNKVTEKGKDVELRCDPISGHTALYWYRQSLGQGLEFLIYFQGNSAPDKSGLPSDRFSAERTGGSVSTLTIQRTQQEDSAVYLCASSLVGQGVGGYTFGSGTRLTVV.

In its sample, this clone was seen a few times. V and J are TRBV6-5 and TRBJ1-2; 9 nucleotides line up with TRBD1. Germline V gives CDR1 MNHEY, CDR2 SVGAGI. This CDR3 is 15 amino acids long. Trimming took 5 bases from V and 4 from J; bases not matched to a gene: 8. This chain's CDR3 is CASSTWGQGGYGYTF. CDR3 sequence (DNA): TGTGCCAGCAGTACATGGGGACAGGGAGGCTATGGCTACACCTTC.

The chain recombines TRBV6-1 with TRBJ2-3; D call uncertain. Germline V CDR1 and CDR2: MNHNS, SASEGT. This CDR3 comprises 12 residues. V dropped 2 bases and J dropped 3 bases, with 3 bases sitting between them. The CDR3 coding sequence is TGTGCCAGCAGTGAAACTACAGATACGCAGTATTTT. As protein: CASSETTDTQYF.

This chain links TRBV5-4 with TRBJ1-1, with TRBD1 matching over 9 bases. The CDR3 is made up of 16 amino acids. Germline V gene sequence: CDR1 SGHNT, CDR2 YYREEE (reference sequence). V was pared by 3 bases and J by 10 bases, with 16 bases of the junction left unmatched. The CDR3 here is CASSSMSTGGGGTAFF. The DNA of the CDR3 is TGTGCCAGCAGCTCGATGAGCACAGGGGGCGGCGGGACAGCTTTCTTT.

The chain is built from TRBV5-4 and TRBJ2-1; 10 bases align to TRBD2. The CDR3 is 15 amino acids. V trimming: 3 bases; J trimming: 4 bases; junction bases outside the gene matches: 4. The V gene's germline CDR1 is SGHNT and CDR2 YYREEE (reference sequence). The CDR3 nucleotides read TGTGCCAGCAGCTCCGGGACTAGCGCATACAATGAGCAGTTCTTC. Its protein product is CASSSGTSAYNEQFF.

The J gene is TRBJ2-5, the V gene TRBV6-1; 10 bases match TRBD1. After removal of 0 bases from V and 3 bases from J, the junction contained 1 base not matched to a gene. The CDR3 totals 15 residues. The V gene's germline CDR1 is MNHNS and CDR2 SASEGT. The CDR3 region has the DNA TGTGCCAGCAGTGAAGCCGGGACAGGGGAAGAGACCCAGTACTTC. As protein: CASSEAGTGEETQYF.

This sequence joins TRBV5-5 and TRBJ1-3, with TRBD1 as a possible D gene (5 bases). The V end lost 5 bases, the J end lost 0 bases, and 12 bases lay between the germline ends. The germline CDR1 and CDR2 sequences are SGHKS and YYEKEE (reference sequence). The CDR3 length is 15 residues. CDR3 coding DNA: TGTGCCAGCAGTCAAGACAGATACTCTGGAAACACCATATATTTT. It is translated as CASSQDRYSGNTIYF.

The chain has TRBV21-1 and TRBJ2-3; the table's D call of TRBD1 was not tested on the DNA. TRBV21-1 is termed a pseudogene. The CDR3 covers 16 residues. DNA of the CDR3: TGTGCCAGCAGCAAACCGGGACAAATGCGCACAGATACGCAGTATTTT. Its translation: CASSKPGQMRTDTQYF.

The table lists this clone with a few counts. The V gene is TRBV6-5, the J gene TRBJ1-4; perhaps TRBD1 as D (5 bases). The CDR3 runs 14 residues. The germline V and J ends were trimmed by 7 bases and 6 bases, with 15 bases remaining between them. Per the germline V gene, CDR1 is MNHEY and CDR2 is SVGAGI. CDR3 amino acids: CASTGRGGDEKLFF. DNA of the CDR3: TGTGCCAGCACGGGGCGGGGGGGAGATGAAAAACTGTTTTTT.

The J gene is TRBJ2-7, the V gene TRBV15; D is perhaps TRBD2 (5 bases). Deletions cut 1 base from V and 0 bases from J, with 10 bases between. CDR3 length: 15 residues. CDR1 and CDR2 from the germline V gene are LNHNV and YYDKDF (reference sequence). The CDR3 bases are TGTGCCACCAGCAGAGGAGGTAGCGCCTCCTACGAGCAGTACTTC. Its translation: CATSRGGSASYEQYF.

V is TRBV6-4 and J is TRBJ1-1, with TRBD1 matching 7 bases. V gave up 7 bases and J gave up 9 bases; unmatched junction bases: 11. The CDR3 runs to 13 residues. Germline V gives CDR1 MRHNA, CDR2 SNTAGT. DNA of the CDR3: TGTGCCAGCAAGGGCAGTCAGGGGGACAAAGCTTTCTTT. It yields the protein CASKGSQGDKAFF.